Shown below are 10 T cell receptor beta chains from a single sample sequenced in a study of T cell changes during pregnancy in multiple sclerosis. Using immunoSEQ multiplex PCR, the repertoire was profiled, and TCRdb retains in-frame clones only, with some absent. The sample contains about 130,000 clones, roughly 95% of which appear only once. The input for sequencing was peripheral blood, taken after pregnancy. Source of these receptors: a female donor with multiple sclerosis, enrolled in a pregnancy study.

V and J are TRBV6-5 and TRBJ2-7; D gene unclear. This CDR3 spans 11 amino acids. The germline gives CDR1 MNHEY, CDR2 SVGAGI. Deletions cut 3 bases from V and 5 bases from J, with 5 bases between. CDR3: CASSYINEQYF. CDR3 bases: TGTGCCAGCAGTTATATAAACGAGCAGTACTTC.

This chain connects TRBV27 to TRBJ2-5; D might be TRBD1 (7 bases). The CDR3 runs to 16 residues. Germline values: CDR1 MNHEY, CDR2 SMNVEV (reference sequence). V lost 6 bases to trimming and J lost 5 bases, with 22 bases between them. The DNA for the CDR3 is TGTGCCAGCAGCCTAGGGACTCAGACAGGGTGGGAGACCCAGTACTTC. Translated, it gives CASSLGTQTGWETQYF.

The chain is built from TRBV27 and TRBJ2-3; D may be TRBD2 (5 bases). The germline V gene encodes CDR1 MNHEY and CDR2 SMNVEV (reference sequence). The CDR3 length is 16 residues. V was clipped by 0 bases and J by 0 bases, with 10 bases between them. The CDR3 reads CASSLSRRASTDTQYF. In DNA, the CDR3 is TGTGCCAGCAGTTTATCGCGGCGGGCCAGCACAGATACGCAGTATTTT.

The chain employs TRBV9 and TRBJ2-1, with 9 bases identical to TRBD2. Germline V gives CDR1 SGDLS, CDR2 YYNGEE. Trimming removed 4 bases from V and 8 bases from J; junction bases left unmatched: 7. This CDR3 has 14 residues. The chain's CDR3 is CASSIGLARDEQFF. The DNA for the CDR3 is TGTGCCAGCAGCATAGGACTAGCGAGAGATGAGCAGTTCTTC. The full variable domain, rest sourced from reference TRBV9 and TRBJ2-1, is DSGVTQTPKHLITATGQRVTLRCSPRSGDLSVYWYQQSLDQGLQFLIQYYNGEERAKGNILERFSAQQFPDLHSELNLSSLELGDSALYFCASSIGLARDEQFFGPGTRLTVL.

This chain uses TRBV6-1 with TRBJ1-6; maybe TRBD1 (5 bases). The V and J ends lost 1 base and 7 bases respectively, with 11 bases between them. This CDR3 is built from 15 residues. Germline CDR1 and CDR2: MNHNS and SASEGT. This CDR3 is CASSEVGGMNSPLHF. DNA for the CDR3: TGTGCCAGCAGTGAAGTGGGGGGGATGAATTCACCCCTCCACTTT.

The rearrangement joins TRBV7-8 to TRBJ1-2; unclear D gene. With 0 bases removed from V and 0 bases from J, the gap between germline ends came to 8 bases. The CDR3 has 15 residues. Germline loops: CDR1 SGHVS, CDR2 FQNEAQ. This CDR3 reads CASSLATTSNYGYTF. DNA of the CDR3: TGTGCCAGCAGCTTAGCGACTACATCTAACTATGGCTACACCTTC. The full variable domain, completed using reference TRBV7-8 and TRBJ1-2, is GAGVSQSPRYKVAKRGQDVALRCDPISGHVSLFWYQQALGQGPEFLTYFQNEAQLDKSGLPSDRFFAERPEGSVSTLKIQRTQQEDSAVYLCASSLATTSNYGYTFGSGTRLTVV.

CDR3 amino acids: CASSLVQGAGYTF. Here the CDR3 DNA reads TGTGCCAGCAGCTTGGTTCAGGGGGCTGGCTACACCTTC. This sequence joins TRBV5-4 and TRBJ1-2; 8 nucleotides match TRBD1. Losses at the gene ends were 0 bases for V and 7 bases for J; bases not matched to a gene: 2. Looked up from germline, CDR1 is SGHNT and CDR2 is YYREEE (reference sequence). This CDR3 spans 13 amino acids.

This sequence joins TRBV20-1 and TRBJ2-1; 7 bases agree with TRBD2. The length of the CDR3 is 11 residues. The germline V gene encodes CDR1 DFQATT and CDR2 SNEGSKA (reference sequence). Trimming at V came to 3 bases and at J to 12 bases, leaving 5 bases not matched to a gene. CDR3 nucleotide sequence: TGCAGTGCTAGTAACGGGAGGTGGCAGTTCTTC. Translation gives CSASNGRWQFF.

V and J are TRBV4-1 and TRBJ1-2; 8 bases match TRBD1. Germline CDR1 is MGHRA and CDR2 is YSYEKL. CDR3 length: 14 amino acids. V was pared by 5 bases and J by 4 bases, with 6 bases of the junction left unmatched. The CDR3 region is CASSDGQGGYGYTF. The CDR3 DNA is TGCGCCAGCAGCGACGGACAGGGCGGCTATGGCTACACCTTC.

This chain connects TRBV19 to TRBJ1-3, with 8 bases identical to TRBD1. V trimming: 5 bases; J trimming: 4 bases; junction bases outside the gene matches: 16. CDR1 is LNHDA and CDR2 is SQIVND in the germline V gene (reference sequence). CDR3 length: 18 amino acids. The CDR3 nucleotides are TGTGCCAGTAGTTTCTACGCCGCAGGGGGCGCGGGAGGAAACACCATATATTTT. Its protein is CASSFYAAGGAGGNTIYF.